This TCR beta chain was observed in a study of CD8 T cells in Susac syndrome. A quantity of roughly 0.5 to 1 ug RNA underwent reverse transcription using random hexamers. Coverage of TCR beta CDR3 amplification by immunoSEQ multiplex PCR extended to 54 Vbeta and 13 Jbeta. One entry per CDR3 protein, called by TCRdb with MiXCR from the immunoSEQ multiplex PCR reads. The sample shows approximately 70,000 distinct CDR3 sequences, 85% to 95% of them seen only once. The authors carried out high-throughput sequencing of TCR beta. They applied it to CD8+ and CD4+ T cells obtained from blood. Sequenced sample: CD8+ T cells from PBMCs. The origin of this receptor is a human donor in good health.

CDR3 residues: CASSPAASGGAQETQYF. The DNA of the CDR3 is TGTGCCAGCAGCCCTGCCGCGAGCGGGGGGGCCCAAGAGACCCAGTACTTC. The V gene is TRBV3-1, the J gene TRBJ2-5; 10 bases match TRBD2. This CDR3 has 17 residues. Trimming removed 4 bases from V and 1 base from J; junction bases left unmatched: 9. Germline-derived CDR1 and CDR2 are LGHDT and YNNKEL (reference sequence).